This TCR beta chain was found in a study of T cell changes during pregnancy in multiple sclerosis. Germline V gene sequence: CDR1 MNHEY, CDR2 SVGAGI. The J segment lost 4 bases and the V segment lost 3 bases, leaving 5 bases of the junction unmatched. This CDR3 region has 15 residues. Clones were read by immunoSEQ multiplex PCR, and TCRdb kept only the in-frame ones, dropping some. The table has about 40,000 clones, less than 95% seen once. This TCR came from a female donor with multiple sclerosis, enrolled in a pregnancy study. The chain couples TRBV6-5 to TRBJ1-3; 8 nucleotides line up with TRBD1. The source was peripheral blood, collected in the third trimester of pregnancy. The CDR3 DNA is TGTGCCAGCAGTTATTCTCGGGACAGGGGAAACACCATATATTTT. Encoded protein: CASSYSRDRGNTIYF.